The clone carrying this T cell receptor (beta chain) has more than one count but fewer than ten. Thyroid surgery had not been preceded by any treatment in any patient. TCRdb reanalyzed the PCR reads via MiXCR. The sample includes approximately 29,000 clones, about 32% seen only once; the top ten take 32%. The data originate from a study of metastatic and nonmetastatic thyroid tumors. V lost 4 bases and J lost 1, with 11 bases in between. Germline V gene sequence: CDR1 MDHEN, CDR2 SYDVKM. This CDR3 spans 14 amino acids. Sequencing used blood. The chain links TRBV28 to TRBJ2-7; D not resolved. The receptor was isolated from a female donor with papillary thyroid cancer or a benign thyroid nodule (not recorded which). Some clones in this sample may be carry-over from other donors' samples. CDR3 in amino acids: CASSSPGPSYEQYF. The CDR3 bases are TGTGCCAGCAGTTCCCCGGGCCCATCCTACGAGCAGTACTTC.